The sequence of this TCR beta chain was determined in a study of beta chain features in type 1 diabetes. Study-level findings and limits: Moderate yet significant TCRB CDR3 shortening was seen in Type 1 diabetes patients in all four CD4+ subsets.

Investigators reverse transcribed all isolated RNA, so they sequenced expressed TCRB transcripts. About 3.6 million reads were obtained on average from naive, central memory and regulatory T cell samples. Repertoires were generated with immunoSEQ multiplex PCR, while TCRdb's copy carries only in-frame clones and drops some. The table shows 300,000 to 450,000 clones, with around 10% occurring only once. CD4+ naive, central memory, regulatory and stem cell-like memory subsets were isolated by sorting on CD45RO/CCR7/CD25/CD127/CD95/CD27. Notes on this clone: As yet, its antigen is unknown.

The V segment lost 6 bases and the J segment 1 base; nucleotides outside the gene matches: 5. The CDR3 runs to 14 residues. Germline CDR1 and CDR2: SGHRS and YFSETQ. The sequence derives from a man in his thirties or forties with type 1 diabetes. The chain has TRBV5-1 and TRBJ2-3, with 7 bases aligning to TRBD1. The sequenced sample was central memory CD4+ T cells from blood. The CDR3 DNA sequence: TGCGCCAGCACCCGGGACAGTGGCACAGATACGCAGTATTTT. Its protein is CASTRDSGTDTQYF.